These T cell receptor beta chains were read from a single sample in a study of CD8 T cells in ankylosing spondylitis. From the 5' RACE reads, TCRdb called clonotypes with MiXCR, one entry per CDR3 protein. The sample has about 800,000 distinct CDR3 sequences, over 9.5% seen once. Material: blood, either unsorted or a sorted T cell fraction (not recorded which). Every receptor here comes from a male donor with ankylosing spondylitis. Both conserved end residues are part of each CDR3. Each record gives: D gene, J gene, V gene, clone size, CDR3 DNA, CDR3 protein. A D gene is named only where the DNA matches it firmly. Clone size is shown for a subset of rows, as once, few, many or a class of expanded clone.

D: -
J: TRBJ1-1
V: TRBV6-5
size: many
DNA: TGTGCCAGCAGTTACTCGATAGCAGGGAACACTGAAGCTTTCTTT
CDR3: CASSYSIAGNTEAFF

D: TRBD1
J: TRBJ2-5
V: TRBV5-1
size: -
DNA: TGCGCCAGCAGCTTGGCCCCGACAGGGGGCGAGACCCAGTACTTC
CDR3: CASSLAPTGGETQYF

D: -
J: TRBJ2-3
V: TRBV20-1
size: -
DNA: TGCTGTGCTAGAGATCCCCAAGCTTGGGGCACAGATACGCAGTATTTT
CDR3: CCARDPQAWGTDTQYF

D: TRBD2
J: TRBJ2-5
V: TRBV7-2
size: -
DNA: TGTGCCAGCAGCGTGCGACCTTCGACTAGCGGCCAAGAGACCCAGTACTTC
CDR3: CASSVRPSTSGQETQYF

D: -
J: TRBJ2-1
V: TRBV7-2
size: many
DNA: TGTGCCAGCAGTCCACCCTCCGGACGCACCTACAATGAGCAGTTCTTC
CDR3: CASSPPSGRTYNEQFF

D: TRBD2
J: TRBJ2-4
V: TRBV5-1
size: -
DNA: TGCGCCAGCACCGAGACTAGCGGGAGTGGGGGCATTCAGTACTTC
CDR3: CASTETSGSGGIQYF

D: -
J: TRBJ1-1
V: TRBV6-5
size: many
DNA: TGTGCCAGCAGTTCCCCCCGGGCCTACGGGAACACTGAAGCTTTCTTT
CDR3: CASSSPRAYGNTEAFF

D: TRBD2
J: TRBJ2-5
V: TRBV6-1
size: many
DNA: TGTGCCAGCCAAAGAAGCGGGGGGGCCACAGAGACCCAGTACTTC
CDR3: CASQRSGGATETQYF

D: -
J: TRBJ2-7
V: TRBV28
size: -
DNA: TGTGCCAGCAGTTTCCAATATGGCTCCCCAGGGTCCTACGAGCAGTACTTC
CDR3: CASSFQYGSPGSYEQYF

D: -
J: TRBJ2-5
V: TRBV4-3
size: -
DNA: TGCGCCAGCAGCCTACACGGTCTGGGAGAGACCCAGTACTTC
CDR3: CASSLHGLGETQYF

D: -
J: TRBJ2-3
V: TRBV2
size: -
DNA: TGTGCCAGCAGTGTAAGGCCCCTGGAGGGAGATACGCAGTATTTT
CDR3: CASSVRPLEGDTQYF

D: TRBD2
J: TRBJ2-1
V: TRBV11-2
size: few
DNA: TGTGCCAGCAGCTACCCCCGGGGGCGGGGGGGCAATGAGCAGTTCTTC
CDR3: CASSYPRGRGGNEQFF

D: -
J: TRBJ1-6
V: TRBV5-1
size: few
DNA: TGCGCCAGCAGCTTGCAGGAAAGCGGACCCCTCCACTTT
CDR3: CASSLQESGPLHF

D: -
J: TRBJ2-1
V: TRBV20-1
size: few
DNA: TGCAGTGCTAGAGGCCCATTCGCTGGGGATGAGCAGTTCTTC
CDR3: CSARGPFAGDEQFF

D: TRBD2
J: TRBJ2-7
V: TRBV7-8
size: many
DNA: TGTGCCAGCAGCCCTCGGTTGTCTAGCGGGAGTTACGAGCAGTACTTC
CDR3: CASSPRLSSGSYEQYF

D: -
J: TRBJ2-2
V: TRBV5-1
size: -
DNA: TGCGCCAGCAGCTTTCAGGGCAGTAAGACCGGGGAGCTGTTTTTT
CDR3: CASSFQGSKTGELFF

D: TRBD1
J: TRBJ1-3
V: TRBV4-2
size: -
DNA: TGTGCCAGCAGCCCGACCGGCGGACAGGGGGCTGGAAACACCATATATTTT
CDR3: CASSPTGGQGAGNTIYF

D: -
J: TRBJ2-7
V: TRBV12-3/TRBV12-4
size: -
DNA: TGTGCCAGCAGTTATCGTCTCCTAGGGGCCAACGAGCAGTACTTC
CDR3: CASSYRLLGANEQYF

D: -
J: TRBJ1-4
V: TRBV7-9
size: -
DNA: TGTGCCACACGAGGAGGGTTCGGAAGGGAAGGGGAAAAACTGTTTTTT
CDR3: CATRGGFGREGEKLFF

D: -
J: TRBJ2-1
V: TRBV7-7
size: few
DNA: TGTGCTAGCAGCTTAGGGGACGTGGGCCGGCAGTTCTTC
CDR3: CASSLGDVGRQFF

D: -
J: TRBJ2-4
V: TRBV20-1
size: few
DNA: TGCAGTGCTAGAGACTCTGGTCGGGAGAGGGCCAAAAACATTCAGTACTTC
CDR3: CSARDSGRERAKNIQYF

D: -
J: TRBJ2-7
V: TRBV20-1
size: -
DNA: TGCAGTGCTAGAGAGACCCCCAAGCAGTACTTC
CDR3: CSARETPKQYF

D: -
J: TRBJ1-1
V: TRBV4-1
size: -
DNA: TGCGCCAGCAGCCACCTCGACAGCAACACTGAAGCTTTCTTT
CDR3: CASSHLDSNTEAFF

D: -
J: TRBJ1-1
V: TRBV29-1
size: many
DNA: TGCAGCGTTTCCCAGGGAAGCGACACTGAAGCTTTCTTT
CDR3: CSVSQGSDTEAFF

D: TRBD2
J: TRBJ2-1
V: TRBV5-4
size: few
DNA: TGTGCCAGCAGCTTGGATGCAGCGGGGGGGTTAAATGAGCAGTTCTTC
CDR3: CASSLDAAGGLNEQFF

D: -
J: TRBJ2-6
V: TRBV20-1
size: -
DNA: TGCAGTGCTAGAGAGATTTTGGGGGACAACGTCCTGACTTTC
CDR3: CSAREILGDNVLTF

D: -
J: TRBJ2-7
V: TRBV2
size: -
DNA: TGTGCCAGCCTGCCGGGACCAGGATCCTACGAGCAGTACTTC
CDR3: CASLPGPGSYEQYF

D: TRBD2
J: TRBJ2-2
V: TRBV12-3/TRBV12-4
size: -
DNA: TGTGCCAGCAGTCCCTATGCGGGGGACCCCGGGGAGCTGTTTTTT
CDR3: CASSPYAGDPGELFF

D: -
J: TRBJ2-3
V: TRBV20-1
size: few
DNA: TGCAGTGCTAGAGATAGAGAGTTAAGGCAGTATTTT
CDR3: CSARDRELRQYF

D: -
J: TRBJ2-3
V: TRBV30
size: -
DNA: TGTGCCTGGAGTGTATCGGCTAGGGGAGATACGCAGTATTTT
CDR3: CAWSVSARGDTQYF

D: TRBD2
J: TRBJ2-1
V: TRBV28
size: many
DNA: TGTGCCAGCGGACGTTATTTTGGACTAGCGGGGAATGAGCAGTTCTTC
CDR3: CASGRYFGLAGNEQFF

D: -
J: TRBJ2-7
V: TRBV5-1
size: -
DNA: TGCGCCAGCAGCTTGGATACTAGGCCCGAGCAGTACTTC
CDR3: CASSLDTRPEQYF

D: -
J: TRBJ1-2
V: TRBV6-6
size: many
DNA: TGTGCCAGCAGTGGGGGGGACTATGGCTACACCTTC
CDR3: CASSGGDYGYTF

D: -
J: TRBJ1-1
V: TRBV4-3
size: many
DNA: TGCGCCAGCAGCCAAGATTTGCGTATCGGGGCGAACACTGAAGCTTTCTTT
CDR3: CASSQDLRIGANTEAFF

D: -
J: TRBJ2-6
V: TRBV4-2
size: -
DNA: TGTGCCAGCAGAAAATTCGGAGGAGGGGGCTCTGGGGCCAACGTCCTGACTTTC
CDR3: CASRKFGGGGSGANVLTF

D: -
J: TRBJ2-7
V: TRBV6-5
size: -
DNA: TGTGCCAGCAGTTACTCAGGGCGGGTCGAACGCAGACACGAGCAGTACTTC
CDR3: CASSYSGRVERRHEQYF

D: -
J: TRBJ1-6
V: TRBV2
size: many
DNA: TGTGCCAGCAGTGAAGAGCAGGGCGGCTCACCCCTCCACTTT
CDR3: CASSEEQGGSPLHF

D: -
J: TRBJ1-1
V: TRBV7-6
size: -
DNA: TGTGCCAGCAGCTTAGATTCAGGGATACCTTTCTTT
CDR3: CASSLDSGIPFF

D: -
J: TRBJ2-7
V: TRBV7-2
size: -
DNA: TGTGCCAGCAATCGCAGGGGCGAGCAGTACTTC
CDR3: CASNRRGEQYF

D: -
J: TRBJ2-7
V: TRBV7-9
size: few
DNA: TGTGCCAGCAGCTTACGGCAGGGTGCCGAGCAGTACTTC
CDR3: CASSLRQGAEQYF

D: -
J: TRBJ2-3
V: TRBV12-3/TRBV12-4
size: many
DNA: TGTGCCAGCAAGTTGGGCAGGGCGTCGGATACGCAGTATTTT
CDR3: CASKLGRASDTQYF

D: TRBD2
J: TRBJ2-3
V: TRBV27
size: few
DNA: TGTGCCAGCCATAAATTGCAAGGCGGGAGTTGGGATACGCAGTATTTT
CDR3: CASHKLQGGSWDTQYF

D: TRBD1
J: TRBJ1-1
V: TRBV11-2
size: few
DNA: TGTGCCAGCAGCCGGACAGGGATGAACACTGAAGCTTTCTTT
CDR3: CASSRTGMNTEAFF

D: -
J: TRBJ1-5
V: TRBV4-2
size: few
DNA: TGTGCCAGCAGCCAAGCCATACAGGGACCCACCAGGCAGCCCCAGCATTTT
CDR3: CASSQAIQGPTRQPQHF

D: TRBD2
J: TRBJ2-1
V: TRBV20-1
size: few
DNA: TGCAGTGCTAGAAGGAGGCTAGCGGGGCCCGGGGAGCAGTTCTTC
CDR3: CSARRRLAGPGEQFF

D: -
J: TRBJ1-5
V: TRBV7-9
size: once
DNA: TGTGCCAGCAGCTTAGTGGACAATCAGCCCCAGCATTTT
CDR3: CASSLVDNQPQHF

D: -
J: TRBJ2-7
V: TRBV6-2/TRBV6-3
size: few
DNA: TGTGCCAGCAGTTACATTGGGCAGAGCTCCTACGAGCAGTACTTC
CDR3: CASSYIGQSSYEQYF

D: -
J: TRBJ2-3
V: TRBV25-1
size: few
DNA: TGTGCCAGCAGAGAACAGGCCACAGATACGCAGTATTTT
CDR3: CASREQATDTQYF

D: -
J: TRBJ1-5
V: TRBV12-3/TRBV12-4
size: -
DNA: TGTGCCAGCAGTTTCGTCCTGCAAGCCCAGCATTTT
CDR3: CASSFVLQAQHF

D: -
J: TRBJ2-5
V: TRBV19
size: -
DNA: TGTGCCAGTAGTGCAAGCAGGCACTTCCAAGAGACCCAGTACTTC
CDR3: CASSASRHFQETQYF

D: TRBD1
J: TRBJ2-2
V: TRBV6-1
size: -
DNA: TGTGCCAGCATCTTACAGGGGGCGGGTACCGGGGAGCTGTTTTTT
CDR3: CASILQGAGTGELFF

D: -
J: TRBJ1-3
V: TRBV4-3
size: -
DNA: TGCGCCAGCAGCCGGGAAAGTTCCTCTGGAAACACCATATATTTT
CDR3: CASSRESSSGNTIYF

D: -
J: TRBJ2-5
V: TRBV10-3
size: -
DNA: TGTGCCTCCTCGCCCGAGTCTGGGGAGACCCAGTACTTC
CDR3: CASSPESGETQYF

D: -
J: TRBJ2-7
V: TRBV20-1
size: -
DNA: TGCAGTGCTAGAGAGGAGGGACAGAGCGGGAAGCAGTACTTC
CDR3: CSAREEGQSGKQYF